This T cell receptor beta chain was identified in a study of blood T cells in healthy people across ages. The CDR3 is made up of 14 amino acids. Trimming left V 5 bases short and J 5 bases short, with 13 bases between. On this clonotype itself: Antigen specificity is unknown.

Study-wide results and caveats: No conclusive comparison of naive versus antigen-experienced cells was possible with unsorted PBMCs. Diversity was estimated from one million T cells, and these estimates were considered underestimates. The fall in TCR beta diversity per million T cells was roughly linear with age.

Combining a sample-barcoded 5' primer with a J-beta primer mix, a second PCR ran for roughly 7 to 12 cycles. Every sample produced at least 2.5 million CDR3-containing paired-end reads. Each CDR3 protein is one row after TCRdb ran MiXCR on the 5' RACE reads. Of more than 500,000 distinct CDR3 sequences listed, approximately 30% were seen once; the top ten hold less than 20%. Sequenced: blood. This receptor was identified in a woman aged 70-85 years in good health. This chain joins TRBV12-3 or TRBV12-4 and TRBJ1-5; maybe TRBD1 (5 bases). Here the CDR3 DNA reads TGTGCCAGCAGTCGGCGACAGACCGATCAGCCCCAGCATTTT. Its protein product is CASSRRQTDQPQHF.